The 28 T cell receptor beta chains listed next were all sequenced from one sample in a study of CD8 T cells in Susac syndrome. cDNA came from about 0.5 to 1 ug RNA primed by random hexamers. MiXCR, run by TCRdb on the immunoSEQ multiplex PCR reads, gives a single entry per CDR3 protein. The sample consists of approximately 160,000 distinct CDR3 sequences, 93% of them appearing once. Sequenced sample: CD4+ T cells from PBMCs. The receptor source for this set is a human donor with multiple sclerosis.

The chain employs TRBV12-3 or TRBV12-4 and TRBJ1-1; no firm D call. This CDR3 comprises 13 residues. V gave up 1 base and J gave up 4 bases, with 7 bases separating them. The CDR3 loop reads CASSLEGFTEAFF. The CDR3 nucleotides are TGTGCCAGCAGTTTAGAGGGTTTCACTGAAGCTTTCTTT.

The chain recombines TRBV28 with TRBJ1-2; 9 nucleotides align to TRBD1. The CDR3 consists of 13 residues. Germline V gene sequence: CDR1 MDHEN, CDR2 SYDVKM. V gave up 6 bases and J gave up 8 bases; unmatched junction bases: 7. CDR3 protein: CASSLQGAFGYTF. CDR3 nucleotide sequence: TGTGCCAGCAGCTTACAGGGGGCATTCGGCTACACCTTC.

The chain uses TRBV5-1 and TRBJ2-4, with D perhaps TRBD2 (6 bases). CDR1 and CDR2 from the germline V gene are SGHRS and YFSETQ. The V gene lost 0 bases and the J gene lost 4 bases, with 11 bases spanning the gap. This CDR3 is 15 amino acids long. DNA of the CDR3: TGCGCCAGCAGCTTGGAAATCCGGGAGAAAAACATTCAGTACTTC. Translation gives CASSLEIREKNIQYF.

CDR3 in amino acids: CASSFAPGHEAFF. The CDR3 coding sequence is TGTGCCAGCAGCTTTGCACCGGGCCACGAGGCTTTCTTT. V and J are TRBV7-2 and TRBJ1-1, with unresolved D. The V gene lost 3 bases and the J gene lost 11 bases, with 16 bases spanning the gap. The CDR3 covers 13 residues. Germline V gives CDR1 SGHTA, CDR2 FQGNSA.

This chain uses TRBV7-9 with TRBJ1-4, with TRBD1 as a possible D gene (5 bases). Germline V gene data show CDR1 as SEHNR and CDR2 as FQNEAQ (reference sequence). The CDR3 extends over 15 amino acids. Trimming stripped 3 bases from V and 4 bases from J, with 12 bases between. This CDR3 is CASSFGARSNEKLFF. DNA of the CDR3: TGTGCCAGCAGCTTTGGGGCCAGGAGTAATGAAAAACTGTTTTTT.

The gene calls are TRBV20-1 and TRBJ2-3, with 9 bases that match TRBD1. Germline loops: CDR1 DFQATT, CDR2 SNEGSKA (reference sequence). The CDR3 is 13 residues long. The V gene end was trimmed by 5 bases and the J gene end by 7 bases; junction bases not matched to a gene: 7. CDR3 residues: CSAPGQGQNTQYF. The CDR3 DNA is TGCAGTGCTCCCGGACAGGGGCAAAATACGCAGTATTTT.

The CDR3 DNA sequence: TGTGCCAGCAGCACCGGGGGACTAGGAAGGGGGGAGCAGTACTTC. It translates to CASSTGGLGRGEQYF. The chain recombines TRBV7-2 with TRBJ2-7; 8 nucleotides match TRBD2. V was pared by 5 bases and J by 7 bases, with 13 bases of the junction left unmatched. The CDR3 extends over 15 amino acids. The germline V gene encodes CDR1 SGHTA and CDR2 FQGNSA. Full variable domain (outside the CDR3, taken from reference TRBV7-2 and TRBJ2-7): GAGVSQSPSNKVTEKGKDVELRCDPISGHTALYWYRQSLGQGLEFLIYFQGNSAPDKSGLPSDRFSAERTGGSVSTLTIQRTQQEDSAVYLCASSTGGLGRGEQYFGPGTRLTVT.

The chain employs TRBV5-1 and TRBJ1-1; TRBD1 might be the D (5 bases). With 3 bases removed from V and 4 bases from J, the gap between germline ends came to 13 bases. The length of the CDR3 is 14 residues. CDR1 and CDR2 from the germline V gene are SGHRS and YFSETQ. CDR3 coding DNA: TGCGCCAGCAGCTATGAATTGGGGGGCACTGAAGCTTTCTTT. Its protein is CASSYELGGTEAFF.

The gene calls are TRBV7-9 and TRBJ1-2; possibly TRBD1 for D (5 bases). Trimming pared 4 bases from V and 4 bases from J, leaving 19 bases between. This CDR3 has 16 residues. Germline CDR1 reads SEHNR; CDR2 reads FQNEAQ (reference sequence). CDR3 region: CASSSVWGQGPYGYTF. Written as DNA, the CDR3 is TGTGCCAGCAGCTCCGTGTGGGGCCAGGGACCCTATGGCTACACCTTC. The full variable domain, rest sourced from reference TRBV7-9 and TRBJ1-2, is DTGVSQNPRHKITKRGQNVTFRCDPISEHNRLYWYRQTLGQGPEFLTYFQNEAQLEKSRLLSDRFSAERPKGSFSTLEIQRTEQGDSAMYLCASSSVWGQGPYGYTFGSGTRLTVV.

The gene calls are TRBV9 and TRBJ2-5, with 10 nucleotides matching TRBD1. The CDR3 has 16 amino acids. CDR1 SGDLS and CDR2 YYNGEE come from the germline V gene. V lost 4 bases to trimming and J lost 5 bases; unmatched junction nucleotides: 11. The CDR3 DNA reads TGTGCCAGCAGCATTACGACAGGGGGCTCGATGGAGACCCAGTACTTC. It is translated as CASSITTGGSMETQYF.

This clonotype was counted only a few times. The chain links TRBV11-2 to TRBJ2-5, with no clear D. The V gene's germline CDR1 is SGHAT and CDR2 FQNNGV. The CDR3 runs to 16 residues. The V and J ends lost 2 bases and 0 bases respectively, with 13 bases between them. CDR3 DNA: TGTGCCAGCAGCTTATACCCCACGGGCAACCAAGAGACCCAGTACTTC. Its protein is CASSLYPTGNQETQYF.

This rearrangement joins TRBV14 to TRBJ1-3; D is unclear. The ends were cut back, 3 bases at V and 0 bases at J, with 9 bases in the middle. Looked up from germline, CDR1 is SGHDN and CDR2 is FVKESK. The CDR3 spans 15 residues. The DNA for the CDR3 is TGTGCCAGCAGCCACTCCGGATACTCTGGAAACACCATATATTTT. Its translation is CASSHSGYSGNTIYF.

This chain uses TRBV27 with TRBJ2-7; 7 bases align to TRBD1. Trimming took 1 base from V and 2 from J; bases not matched to a gene: 2. The CDR3 has 14 amino acids. The germline gives CDR1 MNHEY, CDR2 SMNVEV (reference sequence). In DNA, the CDR3 is TGTGCCAGCAGTTTATTACAGGGGCCCTACGAGCAGTACTTC. As protein: CASSLLQGPYEQYF.

This chain uses TRBV15 with TRBJ2-7; D perhaps matches TRBD1 (6 bases). This CDR3 is built from 14 residues. Trimming shortened V by 0 bases and J by 3 bases, and 9 bases separated the two germline ends. Germline assignment: CDR1 LNHNV and CDR2 YYDKDF (reference sequence). The CDR3 loop is CATSRETGSYEQYF. DNA of the CDR3: TGTGCCACCAGCAGAGAAACAGGGAGCTACGAGCAGTACTTC.

The rearrangement uses TRBV19 and TRBJ2-5; 8 bases are a match to TRBD2. The CDR3 is made up of 16 amino acids. The germline V gene encodes CDR1 LNHDA and CDR2 SQIVND (reference sequence). Losses at the gene ends were 1 base for V and 2 bases for J; bases not matched to a gene: 6. CDR3 residues: CASSIGGAGDQETQYF. The CDR3, as DNA: TGTGCCAGTAGTATAGGTGGAGCGGGAGATCAAGAGACCCAGTACTTC.

The CDR3 region is CASQPTAGNTDTQYF. Written as DNA, the CDR3 is TGTGCCAGCCAACCGACGGCTGGAAACACAGATACGCAGTATTTT. The chain combines TRBV12-3 or TRBV12-4 with TRBJ2-3; D is uncertain. This CDR3 has 15 amino acids. V lost 8 bases, J lost 2 bases, and 17 bases lay in between.

V usage is TRBV4-2 and J usage is TRBJ2-2; TRBD1 might be the D (6 bases). The CDR3 is 17 amino acids. Trimming shortened V by 0 bases and J by 0 bases, and 11 bases separated the two germline ends. The germline V gene has CDR1 LGHNA and CDR2 YNFKEQ. The CDR3 reads CASSQDLGGANTGELFF. The CDR3 region has the DNA TGTGCCAGCAGCCAAGATCTTGGGGGCGCGAACACCGGGGAGCTGTTTTTT.

The chain links TRBV10-3 to TRBJ2-5, with D tentatively TRBD2 (6 bases). Trimming removed 6 bases from V and 3 bases from J, with 20 bases in between. The CDR3 consists of 16 residues. CDR1 is ENHRY, CDR2 SYGVKD, per germline. The CDR3 coding sequence is TGTGCCATCAGCCCGCTCCTAGGAGGGGCAGAAGAGACCCAGTACTTC. It codes for CAISPLLGGAEETQYF.

The V gene is TRBV30, the J gene TRBJ1-3, with 8 bases fitting TRBD1. Germline CDR1 and CDR2: GTSNPN and SVGIG (reference sequence). The CDR3 has 12 residues. Trimming cost V 8 bases and J 4 bases; bases outside gene matches: 4. Written as DNA, the CDR3 is TGTGCCCGGGGACAGGTCGGAAACACCATATATTTT. Encoded protein: CARGQVGNTIYF. Looking up the rest from reference TRBV30 and TRBJ1-3 gives the full variable domain: SQTIHQWPATLVQPVGSPLSLECTVEGTSNPNLYWYRQAAGRGLQLLFYSVGIGQISSEVPQNLSASRPQDRQFILSSKKLLLSDSGFYLCARGQVGNTIYFGEGSWLTVV.

The V gene is TRBV24-1, the J gene TRBJ1-5; D remains ambiguous. Trimming removed 9 bases at V and 2 bases at J, with 10 bases between. The germline V gene has CDR1 KGHDR and CDR2 SFDVKD. The CDR3 runs to 13 residues. The CDR3, as DNA: TGTGCCACCCATAATGGGGGCAATCAGCCCCAGCATTTT. As protein: CATHNGGNQPQHF.

The chain couples TRBV15 to TRBJ1-2; D not certain. Deletions cut 1 base from V and 0 bases from J, with 12 bases between. This CDR3 is 16 amino acids long. CDR1 and CDR2 (germline): LNHNV, YYDKDF (reference sequence). The CDR3 nucleotides read TGTGCCACCAGCAGAGGAGGGTCAGAAGCTAACTATGGCTACACCTTC. Translation: CATSRGGSEANYGYTF.

The chain recombines TRBV20-1 with TRBJ2-3; D might be TRBD2 (6 bases). Germline CDR1 is DFQATT and CDR2 is SNEGSKA (reference sequence). The CDR3 sequence is 15 residues long. V lost 6 bases to trimming and J lost 0 bases, with 16 bases between them. CDR3 loop: CSAASTGVSTDTQYF. DNA of the CDR3: TGCAGTGCCGCCTCAACGGGAGTCAGCACAGATACGCAGTATTTT.

V is TRBV7-6 and J is TRBJ2-1, with 12 bases aligning to TRBD2. CDR3 size: 15 residues. V lost 5 bases and J lost 9; bases outside the gene matches: 8. Germline CDR1 and CDR2: SGHVS and FNYEAQ. The CDR3 DNA reads as TGTGCCAGCAGCCCCACTAGCGGGGGGTTTGGTGAGCAGTTCTTC. Translation: CASSPTSGGFGEQFF.

CDR3 in DNA: TGTGCCAGCTCACCACGGGGACAGGGGCCCGGCAATCAGCCCCAGCATTTT. Translating gives CASSPRGQGPGNQPQHF. This chain links TRBV18 with TRBJ1-5; the match to TRBD1 covers 10 bases. The trim removed 1 base at V and 2 bases at J, leaving 5 bases unmatched. This CDR3 is built from 17 residues. CDR1 KGHSH and CDR2 LQKENI come from the germline V gene. The complete variable domain, with remaining parts taken from reference TRBV18 and TRBJ1-5, reads NAGVMQNPRHLVRRRGQEARLRCSPMKGHSHVYWYRQLPEEGLKFMVYLQKENIIDESGMPKERFSAEFPKEGPSILRIQQVVRGDSAAYFCASSPRGQGPGNQPQHFGDGTRLSIL.

This chain connects TRBV5-1 to TRBJ2-1, with 9 nucleotides matching TRBD1. CDR1 is SGHRS and CDR2 is YFSETQ in the germline V gene. V lost 0 bases, J lost 8 bases, and 6 bases stayed unmatched. CDR3 length: 15 amino acids. CDR3 residues: CASSLDGQGSDEQFF. The DNA of the CDR3 is TGCGCCAGCAGCTTGGATGGACAGGGGAGCGATGAGCAGTTCTTC.

This chain connects TRBV5-6 to TRBJ2-1, with 10 bases identical to TRBD2. The CDR3 extends over 13 amino acids. CDR1 and CDR2 from the germline V gene are SGHDT and YYEEEE. V lost 5 bases to trimming and J lost 9 bases; unmatched junction nucleotides: 5. The CDR3 loop is CASRLAGEGEQFF. The CDR3 DNA sequence: TGTGCCAGCAGGCTAGCGGGAGAGGGTGAGCAGTTCTTC.

This chain connects TRBV5-6 to TRBJ1-1, with D possibly TRBD1 on 5 matching bases. The CDR3 consists of 15 residues. Per the germline V gene, CDR1 is SGHDT and CDR2 is YYEEEE. V was pared by 0 bases and J by 0 bases, with 9 bases between. The CDR3 coding sequence is TGTGCCAGCAGCTTGGTTGGGGACGTGAACACTGAAGCTTTCTTT. Protein sequence: CASSLVGDVNTEAFF.

The V gene is TRBV20-1, the J gene TRBJ2-5, with 8 bases lining up with TRBD2. V lost 5 bases and J lost 6; bases outside the gene matches: 5. The germline V gene has CDR1 DFQATT and CDR2 SNEGSKA (reference sequence). The CDR3 runs to 12 residues. CDR3 in amino acids: CSARAGGKTQYF. Here the CDR3 DNA reads TGCAGTGCTCGGGCGGGGGGTAAGACCCAGTACTTC.